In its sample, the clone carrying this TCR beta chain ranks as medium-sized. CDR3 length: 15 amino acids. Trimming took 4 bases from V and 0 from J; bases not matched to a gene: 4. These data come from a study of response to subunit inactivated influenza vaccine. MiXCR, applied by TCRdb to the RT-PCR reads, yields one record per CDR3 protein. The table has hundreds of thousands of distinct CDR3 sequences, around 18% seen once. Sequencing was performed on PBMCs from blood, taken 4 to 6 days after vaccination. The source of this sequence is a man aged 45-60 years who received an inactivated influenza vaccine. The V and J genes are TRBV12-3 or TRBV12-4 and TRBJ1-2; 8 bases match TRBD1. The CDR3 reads CASSSRGQANYGYTF. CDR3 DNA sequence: TGTGCCAGCAGTTCCCGGGGACAGGCTAACTATGGCTACACCTTC.